This T cell receptor beta chain came from a study of T cells after yellow fever vaccination. One entry per CDR3 protein results from TCRdb running MiXCR on the 5' RACE reads. The sample holds 450,000 to 550,000 distinct CDR3 sequences, 20% to 25% seen once. V shed 5 bases, J shed 4 bases, and the junction held 2 bases outside the gene matches. This CDR3 spans 13 amino acids. The germline gives CDR1 MNHNY, CDR2 SVGAGI (reference sequence). This clonotype was counted only a few times. The sample consisted of PBMCs, taken 21 days after the first yellow fever vaccination. The clonotype originates from a man younger than 30 who received the YFV17D yellow fever vaccine. The V gene is TRBV6-6, the J gene TRBJ2-3; 8 positions agree with TRBD2. Here the CDR3 reads CASSPGGADTQYF. The DNA of the CDR3 is TGTGCCAGCAGTCCCGGGGGGGCAGATACGCAGTATTTT.